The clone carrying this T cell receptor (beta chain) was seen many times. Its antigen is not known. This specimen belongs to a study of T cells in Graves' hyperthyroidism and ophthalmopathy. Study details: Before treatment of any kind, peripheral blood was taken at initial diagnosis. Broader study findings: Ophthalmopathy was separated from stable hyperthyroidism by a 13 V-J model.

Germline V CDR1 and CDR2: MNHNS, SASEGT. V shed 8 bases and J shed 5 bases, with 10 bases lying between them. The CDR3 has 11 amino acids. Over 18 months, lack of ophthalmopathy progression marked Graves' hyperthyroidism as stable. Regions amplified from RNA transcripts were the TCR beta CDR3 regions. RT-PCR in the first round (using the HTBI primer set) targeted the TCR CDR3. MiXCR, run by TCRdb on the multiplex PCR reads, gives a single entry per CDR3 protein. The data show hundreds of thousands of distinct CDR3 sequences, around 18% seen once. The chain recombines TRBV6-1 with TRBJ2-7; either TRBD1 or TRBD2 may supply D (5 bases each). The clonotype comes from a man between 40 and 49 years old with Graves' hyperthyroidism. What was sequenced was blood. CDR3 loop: CASSRGDEQYF. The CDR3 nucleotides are TGTGCCAGCTCGAGAGGGGACGAGCAGTACTTC.